This TCR beta chain was profiled in a study of blood T cell repertoires in COVID-19. For the study at large: Italy, Spain and the United States were the sources of the convalescent and acute COVID-19 samples.

The CDR3 sequence is 16 residues long. Trimming removed 7 bases from V and 0 bases from J; junction bases left unmatched: 9. Looked up from germline, CDR1 is SGHRS and CDR2 is YFSETQ. As handled by the study authors: Counts of nucleated cells, estimated from reference gene primer amplification, were obtained. Here immunoSEQ multiplex PCR was the method, and the copy in TCRdb shows in-frame clones only, minus some. The V and J calls and clone size come from that table; D and trimming were worked out from the DNA. The data hold 150,000 to 200,000 clones, with approximately 88% observed a single time. The TCR sequence derives from a woman aged 30 to 39 with acute or convalescent COVID-19. The sample was peripheral blood. The J gene is TRBJ2-7, the V gene TRBV5-1; 11 positions match TRBD2. CDR3 sequence: CASSRTSGPSSYEQYF. The CDR3 nucleotides are TGCGCCAGCTCCCGGACTAGCGGGCCCAGCTCCTACGAGCAGTACTTC.